Following are 2 T cell receptor beta chains from one sample sequenced in a study of neurological immune-mediated disorders (dated by TCRdb to about 2019). Library prep was done by 5' RACE. For sequencing, an Illumina HiSeq 2500 was employed. TCRdb reprocessing: public reads trimmed at Q25 with fastp, clones called with MiXCR, in-frame beta chains kept. All rows with the same CDR3 protein become a single entry with the most common DNA and genes. The sample yields tens of thousands of distinct CDR3 sequences; about 13% were counted once. Together, the top ten hold about 10% of the sample. Sequencing input: PBMCs. These receptors all stem from a woman aged 60 to 75 with HTLV-1-associated myelopathy (HAM/TSP).

This clonotype has a count of ten or more. This chain uses TRBV27 with TRBJ1-1, with D tentatively TRBD1 (6 bases). Germline loops: CDR1 MNHEY, CDR2 SMNVEV (reference sequence). CDR3 length: 13 residues. V was pared by 5 bases and J by 5 bases, with 12 bases between. The CDR3 spells CASSLLGGTEAFF. In DNA form, the CDR3 reads TGTGCCAGCAGTCTCTTAGGGGGGACTGAAGCTTTCTTT.

This clonotype was observed at least ten times. This chain uses TRBV20-1 with TRBJ1-1; the D gene is possibly TRBD1 (6 bases). Between the trimmed V and J ends, which lost 3 bases and 2 bases, there was a span of 13 bases. Looked up from germline, CDR1 is DFQATT and CDR2 is SNEGSKA (reference sequence). The CDR3 has 14 residues. DNA for the CDR3: TGCAGTGCTAGGGACAGCACTTTTAACACTGAAGCTTTCTTT. Translating gives CSARDSTFNTEAFF.